Here is one TCR beta chain with its context. The PCR ran on 60 Vbeta and 13 Jbeta primers. Clones were sequenced by immunoSEQ multiplex PCR, and TCRdb holds only the in-frame ones, with some missing. The sample records approximately 150,000 clones, over 60% being singletons. This sample was included in a study of cytomegalovirus exposure and HLA in healthy donors. This CDR3 spans 14 amino acids. From germline, CDR1 is SGHTA and CDR2 FQGNSA. V was cut by 4 bases and J by 3 bases, with 9 bases left in between. The receptor was isolated from a male donor in good health and CMV-seronegative. The sample comprised PBMCs. The rearrangement joins TRBV7-2 to TRBJ1-4; perhaps TRBD1 as D (6 bases). The CDR3, as DNA: TGTGCCAGCAGCTCGAACAGGGCTAATGAAAAACTGTTTTTT. Protein product: CASSSNRANEKLFF.